Detailed here is one T cell receptor (beta chain). This entry is derived from a study of T cells after somatic rescue of genetic block. Germline loops: CDR1 MNHEY, CDR2 SVGAGI. This CDR3 region has 15 residues. With 5 bases removed from V and 1 base from J, the gap between germline ends came to 12 bases. The table came from immunoSEQ multiplex PCR; TCRdb's copy has only in-frame clones and leaves some out. The sample lists roughly 11,000 clones, about 74% seen once, with roughly a fifth in the top ten. This chain uses TRBV6-5 with TRBJ1-5; D uncertain. The sample consisted of peripheral blood mononuclear cells (PBMCs). The sequence came from a boy younger than 18. CDR3 DNA sequence: TGTGCCAGCAGTGTGACTTCGGACAGCAATCAGCCCCAGCATTTT. Its protein product is CASSVTSDSNQPQHF.